In its sample, the clone carrying this T cell receptor (beta chain) was seen a few times. Its cognate antigen is unknown. The PCR ran on 60 Vbeta and 13 Jbeta primers. Some clones are missing from TCRdb's copy, which holds only in-frame ones; the method was immunoSEQ multiplex PCR. The sample consists of 200,000 to 250,000 clones, 65% to 80% of them appearing once. This entry is derived from a study of cytomegalovirus exposure and HLA in healthy donors. Study-wide results and limits: A classifier reportedly called cytomegalovirus status with high sensitivity and specificity. In a later analysis, donors in an Asian-associated ancestry cluster reportedly had fewer N-insertions in productive TCRs than the cohort mean.

CDR1 is MNHNS and CDR2 is SASEGT in the germline V gene. V was cut by 1 base and J by 10 bases, with 5 bases left in between. The CDR3 extends over 10 amino acids. The V and J genes are TRBV6-1 and TRBJ2-7; D ambiguous. Sequencing was performed on PBMCs. The receptor was isolated from a girl aged 2 to 9 in good health and CMV-seronegative. CDR3 sequence: CASSEVSQYF. The CDR3 bases are TGTGCCAGCAGTGAAGTTTCTCAGTACTTC.